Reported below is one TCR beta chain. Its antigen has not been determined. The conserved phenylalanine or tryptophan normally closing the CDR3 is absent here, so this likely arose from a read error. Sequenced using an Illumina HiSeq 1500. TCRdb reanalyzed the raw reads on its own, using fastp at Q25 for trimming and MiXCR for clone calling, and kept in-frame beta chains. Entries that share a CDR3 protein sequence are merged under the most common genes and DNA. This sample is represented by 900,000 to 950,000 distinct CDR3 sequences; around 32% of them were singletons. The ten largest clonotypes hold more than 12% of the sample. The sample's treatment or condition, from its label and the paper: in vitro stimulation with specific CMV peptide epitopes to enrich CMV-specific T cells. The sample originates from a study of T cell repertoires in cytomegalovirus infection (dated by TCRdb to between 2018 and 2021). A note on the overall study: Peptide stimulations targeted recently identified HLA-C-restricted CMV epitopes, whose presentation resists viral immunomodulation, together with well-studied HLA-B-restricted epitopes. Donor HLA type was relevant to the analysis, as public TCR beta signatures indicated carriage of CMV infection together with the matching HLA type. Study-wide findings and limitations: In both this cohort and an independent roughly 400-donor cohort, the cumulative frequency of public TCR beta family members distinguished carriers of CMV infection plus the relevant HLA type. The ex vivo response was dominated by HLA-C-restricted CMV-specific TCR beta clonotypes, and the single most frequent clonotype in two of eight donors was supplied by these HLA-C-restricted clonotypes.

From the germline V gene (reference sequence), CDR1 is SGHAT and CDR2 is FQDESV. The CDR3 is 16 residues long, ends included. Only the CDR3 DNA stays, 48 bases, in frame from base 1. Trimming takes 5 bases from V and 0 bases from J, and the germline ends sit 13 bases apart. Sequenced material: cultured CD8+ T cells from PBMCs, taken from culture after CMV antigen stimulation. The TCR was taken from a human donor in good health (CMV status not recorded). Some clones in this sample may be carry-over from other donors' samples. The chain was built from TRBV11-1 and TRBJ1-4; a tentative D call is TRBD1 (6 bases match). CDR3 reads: CASSPQGHSTNEKLFS. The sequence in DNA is TGTGCCAGCAGCCCGCAGGGACACTCAACTAATGAAAAACTGTTTTCT.